This T cell receptor (beta chain) is drawn from a study of blood T cell repertoires in COVID-19. Turning to the study itself: PBMCs, B-cell-depleted T cells, or T cells were the source of the cDNA or gDNA that made up the material.

The CDR3 spans 15 residues. Between the trimmed V and J ends, which lost 1 base and 0 bases, there was a span of 10 bases. The germline V gene has CDR1 LGHDT and CDR2 YNNKEL (reference sequence). Per the original data handling: Using reference gene primer amplification, nucleated cell counts were estimated. This table comes from immunoSEQ multiplex PCR, and its TCRdb copy is limited to in-frame clones, with some not included. The D gene and trimming were derived from the DNA, and the V and J assignments and clone size from that table. Of roughly 60,000 clones listed, around 86% are singletons. What was sequenced was peripheral blood. This clonotype was sampled from a man between 65 and 80 years old with acute or convalescent COVID-19. The rearrangement joins TRBV3-1 (or the pseudogene TRBV3-2) to TRBJ2-7, with D uncertain. The CDR3, as DNA: TGTGCCAGCAGCCAAGTCTTCTTGTCCTCCTACGAGCAGTACTTC. Protein product: CASSQVFLSSYEQYF.